This T cell receptor (beta chain) appears in the sequencing data of a study of a mutant IDH1 vaccine in newly diagnosed glioma. Overall study results and limits: Vaccination induced immune responses in about 93% of patients.

The assay was immunoSEQ multiplex PCR, and TCRdb's table has in-frame clones only and misses some. The data show some 60,000 clones, with approximately 80% seen just once and 4.5% to 7.5% held by the top ten. Time point reported: week 11, during vaccination. Each vaccine dose was 300 ug of mutant IDH1 20-mer peptide, with topical imiquimod. Remarks on this clone: The antigen remains undetermined.

V was pared by 5 bases and J by 6 bases, with 13 bases between. The CDR3 runs to 13 residues. Per germline, CDR1 SEHNR and CDR2 FQNEAQ (reference sequence). This receptor was taken from a man aged 45 to 65 with glioma. The source material was PBMCs, sampled from a glioma patient whose treatment included an IDH1 peptide vaccine. The chain has TRBV7-9 and TRBJ1-2; D is unresolved. CDR3 sequence reads: CASSGSWGNGYTF. As DNA, the CDR3 is TGTGCCAGCAGCGGCTCGTGGGGAAATGGCTACACCTTC.